The 12 T cell receptor beta chains presented below share a single source sample, sequenced in a study of immune evolution from preneoplasia to lung adenocarcinoma. The protocol was immunoSEQ multiplex PCR, while the TCRdb copy is restricted to in-frame clones and leaves out a portion. In the table there are approximately 3,600 clones, about four fifths of which are singletons. Source material: FFPE adjacent normal lung tissue. The receptors shown here come from a person aged 60-79 years with lung adenocarcinoma.

J is TRBJ1-2 and V is TRBV13, with 8 bases identical to TRBD1. Unmatched junction bases numbered 4, after V lost 5 bases and J lost 5 bases. Germline CDR1 PRHDT, CDR2 FYEKMQ (reference sequence). CDR3 length equals 13 residues. The CDR3, as DNA: TGTGCCAGCAGCAGGGACAGGACTTATGGCTACACCTTC. Protein: CASSRDRTYGYTF.

The chain is built from TRBV4-1 and TRBJ1-2; possibly TRBD1 for D (5 bases). Germline loops: CDR1 MGHRA, CDR2 YSYEKL. V lost 2 bases, J lost 0 bases, and 10 bases lay in between. This CDR3 is 15 amino acids long. This CDR3 reads CASSQTPGPNYGYTF. CDR3 in DNA: TGCGCCAGCAGCCAAACCCCGGGGCCTAACTATGGCTACACCTTC.

This chain links TRBV7-6 with TRBJ2-5; D is possibly TRBD1 (6 bases). Trimming cost V 4 bases and J 4 bases, with 10 bases left between them. Germline values: CDR1 SGHVS, CDR2 FNYEAQ. The CDR3 is made up of 13 amino acids. Written as DNA, the CDR3 is TGTGCCAGCAGCTCACAGGGAAGAGAGACCCAGTACTTC. Encoded protein: CASSSQGRETQYF.

By sample fraction, this clone is large. This chain links TRBV29-1 with TRBJ2-3; D might be TRBD2 (5 bases). The CDR3 is made up of 15 amino acids. V lost 3 bases, J lost 0 bases, and 13 bases lay in between. From germline, CDR1 is SQVTM and CDR2 ANQGSEA. The CDR3 spells CSVDLGRASTDTQYF. CDR3 nucleotides: TGCAGCGTTGACCTAGGGCGGGCTAGCACAGATACGCAGTATTTT.

This clone was counted a few times. V is TRBV2 and J is TRBJ2-7; no clear D gene. CDR1 is SNHLY, CDR2 FYNNEI, per germline. Trimming removed 4 bases at V and 0 bases at J, with 4 bases between. The CDR3 loop spans 12 amino acids. The CDR3 sequence is CASSGASYEQYF. For the CDR3, the DNA is TGTGCCAGCAGTGGGGCCTCCTACGAGCAGTACTTC.

Relative to its sample, this clone is large (0.1 to 1%). The chain combines TRBV30 with TRBJ2-6; D is possibly TRBD1 or TRBD2 (6 bases each). Germline CDR1 reads GTSNPN; CDR2 reads SVGIG (reference sequence). Trimming left V 7 bases short and J 1 base short, with 20 bases between. The CDR3 contains 17 residues. The CDR3 is CASTLGQTRSGANVLTF. As DNA, the CDR3 is TGTGCCTCAACGTTAGGACAGACTAGATCTGGGGCCAACGTCCTGACTTTC.

This clone is judged large. The V gene is TRBV7-3, the J gene TRBJ2-1, with 10 bases lining up with TRBD2. J lost 9 bases, V lost 5 bases, and 16 bases had no gene match. Per the germline V gene, CDR1 is SGHTA and CDR2 is FQGTGA. The CDR3 contains 17 residues. For the CDR3, the DNA is TGTGCCAGCAGCCATATTACCCCTAGCGGGGGTAGGGGTGAGCAGTTCTTC. The encoded protein is CASSHITPSGGRGEQFF.

The V gene is TRBV2, the J gene TRBJ1-1, with D hard to call. This CDR3 is built from 13 residues. Trimming pared 7 bases from V and 0 bases from J, leaving 9 bases between. CDR1 is SNHLY, CDR2 FYNNEI, per germline. CDR3 residues: CASKVDLNTEAFF. The CDR3, as DNA: TGTGCCAGCAAGGTAGACCTGAACACTGAAGCTTTCTTT.

V and J are TRBV27 and TRBJ2-1; D is perhaps TRBD2 (6 bases). Trimming removed 6 bases from V and 0 bases from J, with 9 bases in between. CDR1 is MNHEY, CDR2 SMNVEV, per germline (reference sequence). The CDR3 consists of 14 residues. The chain's CDR3 is CASRAGSSYNEQFF. The CDR3 bases are TGTGCCAGCAGGGCGGGGAGCTCCTACAATGAGCAGTTCTTC.

The chain carries TRBV7-8 and TRBJ1-1; D might be TRBD1 (5 bases). Germline V gene sequence: CDR1 SGHVS, CDR2 FQNEAQ. The CDR3 loop spans 14 amino acids. Trimming removed 0 bases from V and 5 bases from J, with 10 bases in between. The CDR3 loop reads CASSLAGTATEAFF. In nucleotides, the CDR3 is TGTGCCAGCAGCTTAGCTGGGACCGCTACTGAAGCTTTCTTT.

V and J are TRBV27 and TRBJ1-1; 7 positions match TRBD1. The CDR3 runs 14 residues. V gave up 4 bases and J gave up 5 bases; unmatched junction bases: 7. Per the germline V gene, CDR1 is MNHEY and CDR2 is SMNVEV (reference sequence). CDR3 in amino acids: CASSYTTGLTEAFF. CDR3 coding DNA: TGTGCCAGCAGTTATACGACAGGGCTAACTGAAGCTTTCTTT.

The chain employs TRBV6-1 and TRBJ1-1; maybe TRBD1 (6 bases). The length of the CDR3 is 15 residues. V lost 1 base and J 3 bases, leaving 12 bases between the germline ends. Per germline, CDR1 MNHNS and CDR2 SASEGT. CDR3 nucleotide sequence: TGTGCCAGCAGTGAAGAGGCAGGGGTGTACACTGAAGCTTTCTTT. Translating gives CASSEEAGVYTEAFF.